Reported below is one T cell receptor beta chain. The data belong to a study of T-cell reconstitution after alpha-beta-depleted transplantation in children. Researchers prepared the TCRbeta library using unique molecular identifiers, the study reports. TCRdb used MiXCR to reprocess the PCR reads, holding one entry per CDR3 protein. The table includes around 480,000 distinct CDR3 sequences, around a third detected once. The CDR3 spans 16 residues. Trimming took 1 base from V and 7 from J; bases not matched to a gene: 9. Germline V CDR1 and CDR2: SGHAT, FQDESV (reference sequence). The receptor comes from a human donor who donated a stem cell graft to a child with aplastic anemia. The genes are TRBV11-1 and TRBJ2-1; TRBD2 agrees at 8 bases. The sequencing used PBMCs from the stem cell graft donor, collected from the stem cell graft. The CDR3: CASSLDVQRERNEQFF. The CDR3 region has the DNA TGTGCCAGCAGCTTAGACGTCCAGCGGGAGAGGAATGAGCAGTTCTTC.